The rows below give T cell receptor beta chains drawn from one sample of a study of blood T cell repertoires in COVID-19. TCRdb's copy holds only in-frame clones and misses some; the assay was immunoSEQ multiplex PCR. The sample yields about 59,000 clones, 91% seen once. The sample consisted of peripheral blood. All receptors derive from a human donor in a cohort sampled during active COVID-19. CDR3s include the opening cysteine and the closing phenylalanine or tryptophan. A D gene is named only where the DNA matches it firmly. Rows give clone size only sometimes, using once, few, many, or a class for an expanded clone.

>.|TRBJ2-7|TRBV27|.
CASSMTGTYEQYF
TGTGCCAGCAGTATGACGGGAACCTACGAGCAGTACTTC
>.|TRBJ1-2|TRBV6-5|.
CASRPPGVYGYTF
TGTGCCAGCAGGCCACCGGGAGTCTATGGCTACACCTTC
>.|TRBJ1-5|TRBV4-2|.
CASSQDRGNQPQHF
TGTGCCAGCAGCCAAGACAGAGGGAATCAGCCCCAGCATTTT
>TRBD1|TRBJ1-4|TRBV7-8|.
CASSLARGPREKLFF
TGTGCCAGCAGCTTAGCGAGGGGGCCAAGGGAAAAACTGTTTTTT
>.|TRBJ2-5|TRBV25-1|.
CASSDPTGRETQYF
TGTGCCAGCAGTGACCCGACAGGGAGGGAGACCCAGTACTTC
>.|TRBJ1-1|TRBV27|.
CASSLGTRGYGTEAFF
TGTGCCAGCAGTTTAGGAACCAGGGGTTACGGCACTGAAGCTTTCTTT
>TRBD2|TRBJ2-2|TRBV7-3|.
CASGVAGVRTGELFF
TGTGCCAGCGGGGTAGCGGGAGTTCGGACCGGGGAGCTGTTTTTT
>.|TRBJ2-2|TRBV25-1|.
CASSEWVATAGELFF
TGTGCCAGCAGTGAATGGGTAGCGACGGCCGGGGAGCTGTTTTTT
>.|TRBJ1-5|TRBV9|.
CASSGTPNQPQHF
TGTGCCAGCAGCGGTACTCCCAATCAGCCCCAGCATTTT
>.|TRBJ1-2|TRBV12-3/TRBV12-4|.
CASSLGGRGGYTF
TGTGCCAGCAGTTTGGGGGGTCGGGGTGGCTACACCTTC
>TRBD2|TRBJ2-1|TRBV5-5|.
CASSLGGSRNEQFF
TGTGCCAGCAGCTTGGGCGGGAGCAGGAATGAGCAGTTCTTC
>.|TRBJ1-6|TRBV7-2|once
CASSLTAATSSYNSPLHF
TGTGCCAGCAGCTTGACGGCGGCAACGAGCTCCTATAATTCACCCCTCCACTTT
>.|TRBJ2-2|TRBV5-4|few
CASSPGLTGELFF
TGTGCCAGCAGCCCGGGACTTACCGGGGAGCTGTTTTTT
>TRBD1|TRBJ2-6|TRBV7-3|.
CASSLRAPTQGSGANVLTF
TGTGCCAGCAGCTTAAGGGCCCCCACACAGGGGTCTGGGGCCAACGTCCTGACTTTC
>.|TRBJ2-7|TRBV13|.
CASSLGLGLAKPYEQYF
TGTGCCAGCAGCTTAGGCCTGGGGCTAGCGAAACCCTACGAGCAGTACTTC
>.|TRBJ2-4|TRBV6-6|.
CASSGTGYKNIQYF
TGTGCCAGCAGTGGTACAGGGTACAAAAACATTCAGTACTTC
>.|TRBJ1-3|TRBV24-1|once
CATSDTDRASGNTIYF
TGTGCCACCAGTGATACCGACAGAGCCTCTGGAAACACCATATATTTT
>.|TRBJ2-3|TRBV6-5|.
CASSYSEVVDTQYF
TGTGCCAGCAGTTACTCCGAGGTGGTCGATACGCAGTATTTT
>.|TRBJ1-2|TRBV30|once
CAWSSTAGAQAQYTF
TGTGCCTGGAGTTCAACTGCGGGGGCGCAGGCGCAGTACACCTTC
>TRBD2|TRBJ2-1|TRBV7-8|.
CASSPRDYPYNEQFF
TGTGCCAGCAGTCCCCGGGACTACCCCTACAATGAGCAGTTCTTC
>TRBD2|TRBJ2-3|TRBV10-2|.
CASRALAGVTDTQYF
TGCGCCAGCAGGGCACTAGCGGGGGTCACAGATACGCAGTATTTT
>.|TRBJ2-7|TRBV7-2|once
CASSLSAHLSYEQYF
TGTGCCAGCAGCTTAAGCGCCCACCTCTCCTACGAGCAGTACTTC
>TRBD2|TRBJ2-1|TRBV7-3|.
CASSLIRTSNEQFF
TGTGCCAGCAGCTTAATAAGGACTAGTAATGAGCAGTTCTTC
>.|TRBJ2-4|TRBV7-8|.
CASSLDVGEVAKNIQYF
TGTGCCAGCAGCTTAGATGTGGGGGAGGTCGCCAAAAACATTCAGTACTTC
>TRBD2|TRBJ2-2|TRBV5-1|.
CASSKIAGGWELFF
TGCGCCAGCAGCAAGATAGCGGGAGGATGGGAGCTGTTTTTT
>.|TRBJ1-3|TRBV7-9|.
CASSLARGFGNTIYF
TGTGCCAGCAGCTTAGCGAGAGGATTCGGAAACACCATATATTTT